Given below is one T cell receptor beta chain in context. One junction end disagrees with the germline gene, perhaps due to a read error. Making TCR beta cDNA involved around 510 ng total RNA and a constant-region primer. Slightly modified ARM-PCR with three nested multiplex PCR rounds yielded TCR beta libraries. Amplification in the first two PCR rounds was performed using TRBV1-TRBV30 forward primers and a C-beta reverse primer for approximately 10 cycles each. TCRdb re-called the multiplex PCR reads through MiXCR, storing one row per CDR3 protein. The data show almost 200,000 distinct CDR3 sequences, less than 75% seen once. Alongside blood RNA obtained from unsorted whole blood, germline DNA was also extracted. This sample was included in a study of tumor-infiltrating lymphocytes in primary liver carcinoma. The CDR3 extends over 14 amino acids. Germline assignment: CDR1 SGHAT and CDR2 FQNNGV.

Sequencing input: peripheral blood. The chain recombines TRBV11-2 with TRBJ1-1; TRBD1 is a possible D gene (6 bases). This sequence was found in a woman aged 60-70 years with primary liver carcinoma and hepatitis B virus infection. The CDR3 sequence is CASSLGDRHTETFF. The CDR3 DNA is TGTGCCAGCAGTTTAGGAGACAGGCATACTGAAACTTTCTTT.